The clone carrying this T cell receptor beta chain was detected only once. No antigen is known for it. The CDR3 is 15 residues long. With 4 bases clipped from V and 7 bases from J, the junction kept 9 bases outside the gene matches. Germline CDR1 and CDR2: SGHRS and YFSETQ. The sample comes from a study of cytomegalovirus exposure and HLA in healthy donors. Study outcomes and limitations: It was reported in a later analysis that an Asian-associated ancestry cluster showed fewer N-insertions than the 666-donor mean. Several of the most significant clusters appeared linked to common viral pathogens, based on a later analysis.

The PCR ran on 60 Vbeta and 13 Jbeta primers. Data came from immunoSEQ multiplex PCR; TCRdb stores just in-frame clones and leaves some out. The table has more than 150,000 clones, around four fifths seen once. This sequence originates from a young man in good health and CMV-seronegative. The specimen was PBMCs. The V gene is TRBV5-1, the J gene TRBJ1-2, with TRBD1 matching 11 bases. CDR3 sequence: CASSPRDRGTSGYTF. In DNA form, the CDR3 reads TGCGCCAGCAGCCCGCGGGACAGGGGGACGTCTGGCTACACCTTC.